This T cell receptor beta chain was captured in a study of T cells in Graves' hyperthyroidism and ophthalmopathy. Across the study: Specimen type is peripheral blood, collected at initial diagnosis prior to any treatment.

From germline, CDR1 is LNHDA and CDR2 SQIVND (reference sequence). Trimming took 3 bases from V and 6 from J, leaving 12 bases between them. The CDR3 has 14 residues. Regions amplified from RNA transcripts were the TCR beta CDR3 regions. HTBI primers were used for first-round RT-PCR of the TCR CDR3. TCRdb recomputed calls from the multiplex PCR reads with MiXCR, one row per CDR3 protein. The sample carries 130,000 or so distinct CDR3 sequences, roughly 23% recorded once. First hyperthyroidism diagnosis is when the blood sample was obtained, before any ophthalmopathy symptoms. A note on this clonotype: Its antigen is currently unknown.

Whole-study findings and limits: A median 6.5 months before onset, the model predicted ophthalmopathy. A 13 V-J model separated ophthalmopathy from stable hyperthyroidism.

The chain has TRBV19 and TRBJ2-1; D ambiguous. Sequencing was carried out using blood. The origin of this receptor is a woman aged 45-65 years with Graves' hyperthyroidism that later progressed to Graves' ophthalmopathy. The CDR3 spells CASSIPPGSNEQFF. Written as DNA, the CDR3 is TGTGCCAGTAGTATCCCCCCCGGCAGCAATGAGCAGTTCTTC. The full variable domain, with the rest looked up from reference TRBV19 and TRBJ2-1, is DGGITQSPKYLFRKEGQNVTLSCEQNLNHDAMYWYRQDPGQGLRLIYYSQIVNDFQKGDIAEGYSVSREKKESFPLTVTSAQKNPTAFYLCASSIPPGSNEQFFGPGTRLTVL.